Below, 10 T cell receptor beta chains from the same sample are listed, as sequenced in a study of blood T cell repertoires in COVID-19. Only in-frame clones appear in the TCRdb table, and some are missing; sequencing was by immunoSEQ multiplex PCR. The data show about 270,000 clones, 75% to 95% seen once. Input material: PBMCs or T cells enriched from blood (not recorded which). These TCRs come from a man aged 35-49 years who had been exposed to COVID-19.

The DNA of the CDR3 is TGTGCCAGCAGTGACCCCGGGACAGGCTTCACAGATACGCAGTATTTT. This sequence encodes CASSDPGTGFTDTQYF. This chain uses TRBV2 with TRBJ2-3; 8 bases match TRBD1. This CDR3 is 16 amino acids long. The germline V gene has CDR1 SNHLY and CDR2 FYNNEI. Trimming removed 3 bases from V and 2 bases from J; junction bases left unmatched: 7.

V usage is TRBV19 and J usage is TRBJ2-1; 7 bases fit TRBD1. Per the germline V gene, CDR1 is LNHDA and CDR2 is SQIVND (reference sequence). V shed 7 bases and J 9 bases; nucleotides not matched to a gene: 15. CDR3 length: 15 amino acids. Here the CDR3 DNA reads TGTGCCAGTAACAGGGGCGGTCAGGCGAGCCGTGAGCAGTTCTTC. Its translation: CASNRGGQASREQFF.

CDR3 residues: CASSQDPTAFNSPLHF. For the CDR3, the DNA is TGTGCCAGCAGCCAAGACCCGACTGCCTTTAATTCACCCCTCCACTTT. The J gene is TRBJ1-6, the V gene TRBV14; D is ambiguous. This CDR3 comprises 16 residues. Trimming removed 0 bases at V and 6 bases at J, with 12 bases between. The germline V gene encodes CDR1 SGHDN and CDR2 FVKESK.

V and J are TRBV5-8 and TRBJ2-1; D not resolved. The CDR3 is 14 amino acids. V was pared by 5 bases and J by 5 bases, with 14 bases between. Germline V gene lookup returns CDR1 SGHTS and CDR2 YDEGEE. For the CDR3, the DNA is TGTGCCAGCAGACCGCAGGATTCTGACAATGAGCAGTTCTTC. It specifies CASRPQDSDNEQFF.

The chain carries TRBV4-3 and TRBJ2-1; 7 nucleotides match TRBD2. The CDR3 runs to 17 residues. From germline, CDR1 is LGHNA and CDR2 YSLEER. V dropped 3 bases and J dropped 1; count of bases not matched to a gene: 9. The CDR3 DNA follows: TGCGCCAGCAGCCACCGCGGACTAGGGGTTTCCTACAATGAGCAGTTCTTC. Protein: CASSHRGLGVSYNEQFF.

The chain couples TRBV5-1 to TRBJ2-5; maybe TRBD2 (6 bases). Between the trimmed V and J ends, which lost 7 bases and 1 base, there was a span of 14 bases. In germline, CDR1 is SGHRS, CDR2 YFSETQ. The CDR3 extends over 14 amino acids. CDR3 DNA: TGCGCCAGCGGACCGGGGGAGTCCCAAGAGACCCAGTACTTC. It is translated as CASGPGESQETQYF.

The chain has TRBV11-3 and TRBJ2-3; TRBD1 matches 9 bases. This CDR3 is 15 amino acids long. Per germline, CDR1 SGHNT and CDR2 YENEEA. Trimming removed 5 bases from V and 4 bases from J; junction bases left unmatched: 7. The CDR3, as DNA: TGTGCCAGCAGCGCGTCCGGGACAGGGTCAGATACGCAGTATTTT. This sequence encodes CASSASGTGSDTQYF.

V and J are TRBV9 and TRBJ2-2; the match to TRBD1 covers 7 bases. The length of the CDR3 is 16 residues. Per germline, CDR1 SGDLS and CDR2 YYNGEE. V shed 2 bases, J shed 1 base, and the junction held 5 bases outside the gene matches. CDR3 sequence reads: CASSVTGAQNTGELFF. The CDR3 nucleotides read TGTGCCAGCAGCGTCACAGGGGCGCAGAACACCGGGGAGCTGTTTTTT.

The chain uses TRBV6-4 and TRBJ2-3; D gene unclear. The CDR3 is made up of 15 amino acids. Germline V gives CDR1 MRHNA, CDR2 SNTAGT. Trimming removed 0 bases at V and 0 bases at J, with 7 bases between. CDR3 sequence (DNA): TGTGCCAGCAGTGACTCAGGCGGCAGCACAGATACGCAGTATTTT. Translating it yields CASSDSGGSTDTQYF.

On this clone itself: Relative to the germline gene, one junction end is altered; a read error may explain this. The V gene is TRBV7-7, the J gene TRBJ2-5; 14 bases agree with TRBD2. Germline values: CDR1 SSHAT, CDR2 FNYEAQ (reference sequence). The CDR3 is 16 amino acids. The CDR3 spells CASSILGTSGRETQYF. CDR3 nucleotide sequence: TGTGCTAGCAGCATCCTGGGGACTAGCGGGAGAGAGACCCAGTACTTC.